Listed below are T cell receptor beta chains from one sample, sequenced in a study of T cell repertoires in cytomegalovirus infection. A single record per CDR3 protein comes from TCRdb applying MiXCR to the reads. Seen here are a few hundred thousand distinct CDR3 sequences, under 45% observed once, and the top ten hold 48%. Their antigens remain unidentified. The sample here was cultured PBMCs, taken from culture after CMV antigen stimulation. Receptors were obtained from a human donor in good health (CMV status not recorded). Some clones in this sample may be carry-over from other donors' samples. The CDR3 runs from the conserved cysteine through the conserved F or W. D genes are given only for firm matches.

V	J	D	CDR3
TRBV27	TRBJ2-7	.	CASKRPGRFYEQYF
TRBV7-2	TRBJ2-7	.	CASSLERVREQYF
TRBV19	TRBJ2-3	.	CASSIGSYTDTQYF
TRBV10-3	TRBJ2-3	.	CAISELERTSTDTQYF
TRBV4-1	TRBJ1-4	.	CASSQGHWGSNGKLFF
TRBV7-2	TRBJ2-5	.	CASSSAFWAETQYF
TRBV25-1	TRBJ2-1	.	CASSEEWGSYNEQFF
TRBV11-2	TRBJ2-3	TRBD2	CASTQGLAGTDTQYF
TRBV20-1	TRBJ2-1	TRBD2	CSARGGNEQFF
TRBV7-9	TRBJ1-2	TRBD1	CASSFIDRDHGYTF
TRBV7-9	TRBJ2-2	.	CASRTGTINTGELFF
TRBV28	TRBJ1-5	.	CASSSVPGMGWSNQPQHF
TRBV7-2	TRBJ2-2	TRBD2	CASTVNGLANTGELFF
TRBV6-1	TRBJ2-5	.	CASAPGRETQYF
TRBV29-1	TRBJ2-5	TRBD2	CSVGDGLAIETQYF
TRBV28	TRBJ2-1	TRBD1	CASSPQGVYEQFF
TRBV7-2	TRBJ2-7	.	CASSRDGYEQYF
TRBV28	TRBJ2-1	.	CASSARWAGSYNEQFF
TRBV5-1	TRBJ1-1	.	CASSLVPWNTEAFF
TRBV4-1	TRBJ2-4	TRBD2	CASSLGLAVVPRAKNIQYF
TRBV5-8	TRBJ2-1	.	CASSLTGQGRSNEQFF
TRBV7-6	TRBJ1-2	.	CASSTTARGYTF
TRBV6-2/TRBV6-3	TRBJ2-1	.	CASTLNGGDEQFF
TRBV7-2	TRBJ2-3	.	CASSISGTDTQYF
TRBV6-2/TRBV6-3	TRBJ2-5	TRBD2	CASSYSGGTSGIQETQYF
TRBV7-4	TRBJ1-2	.	CASRLAGPRRRNYGYTF
TRBV12-3/TRBV12-4	TRBJ2-2	.	CASGIGTPTRRELFF
TRBV20-1	TRBJ1-2	.	CSARERLGYGYTF
TRBV7-6	TRBJ2-1	TRBD2	CASSLEVWTSGTNEQFF
TRBV5-4	TRBJ2-2	.	CASSLRSATGELFF
TRBV7-2	TRBJ1-1	.	CASSLGASNTEAFF
TRBV5-4	TRBJ2-1	TRBD2	CASSRTAGAYNEQFF
TRBV5-4	TRBJ2-2	.	CASSRGADTGELFF
TRBV7-2	TRBJ2-1	.	CASSLDLGAEFF
TRBV7-9	TRBJ2-7	TRBD2	CASSSPASLSFQRDFYEQYF
TRBV18	TRBJ2-7	.	CASSQWDTRPYEQYF
TRBV7-2	TRBJ2-1	.	CASSSGLRGGVTYNEQFF
TRBV24-1	TRBJ2-2	.	CATSPSISFAGELFF
TRBV29-1	TRBJ2-5	TRBD1	CSGDRGETQYF
TRBV7-9	TRBJ2-3	TRBD1	CASSSGAGDRGTDTQYF
TRBV12-3/TRBV12-4	TRBJ2-3	.	CASSPRQRISTDTQYF
TRBV7-2	TRBJ1-6	.	CASSPNGETLHF
TRBV7-2	TRBJ2-5	.	CASSLGRGGGQETQYF
TRBV20-1	TRBJ1-5	.	CSAKGTPNQPQHF
TRBV28	TRBJ2-5	.	CASRSGGTQETQYF
TRBV5-6	TRBJ2-2	.	CASSLRPGEVTGELFF
TRBV19	TRBJ2-7	.	CASSRRGQSYEQYF
TRBV6-5	TRBJ2-7	TRBD2	CASSVRGGYYEQYF
TRBV30	TRBJ2-7	.	CAWAPSEEYEQYF
TRBV29-1	TRBJ2-7	TRBD1	CSVGRQGAYEQYF
TRBV20-1	TRBJ2-3	TRBD2	CSSDTGTSVTDTQYF
TRBV7-8	TRBJ2-1	TRBD1	CASSPRGQGAYEQFF
TRBV7-2	TRBJ2-7	TRBD2	CASSILAGDPYEQYF
TRBV10-3	TRBJ2-5	.	CATRGQETQYF
TRBV24-1	TRBJ2-1	.	CATSDLDGRGTLNEQFF
TRBV20-1	TRBJ1-5	.	CSASTGLNQPQHF
TRBV20-1	TRBJ1-5	.	CSARNRLQPQHF